This T cell receptor beta chain derives from a study of T cells in Graves' hyperthyroidism and ophthalmopathy. Concerning this clonotype: One junction end disagrees with the germline gene, perhaps due to a read error.

The source material, RNA transcripts, was used to amplify TCR beta CDR3 regions. TCR CDR3 regions were first amplified by RT-PCR with HTBI primers. One entry per CDR3 protein, called by TCRdb with MiXCR from the multiplex PCR reads. The sample lists fewer than 450,000 distinct CDR3 sequences, roughly 15% seen once, with roughly a fifth in the top ten. CDR1 and CDR2 from the germline V gene are SGHRS and YFSETQ. The CDR3 runs 16 residues. The clonotype originates from a woman aged 60-75 years with Graves' ophthalmopathy. The chain joins TRBV5-1 to TRBJ2-1; tentative D call: TRBD2 (5 bases). Sequencing used blood. CDR3 amino acids: CASSLGAGSSYNERFF. The CDR3 DNA reads as TGCGCCAGCAGCTTGGGGGCGGGTAGCTCCTACAATGAGCGGTTCTTC.